The sequence of this TCR beta chain was determined in a study of human T cells and chemical hapten exposure. For the study at large: For the approximately 25-week duration of the study, patients were given weekly doses of diphenylcyclopropenone on the scalp. A patient group, mainly female, showed alopecia areata, totalis or universalis. Study-wide findings and caveats: The study found that DPC sensitization did not change TCRs above 1 in 1000 frequency. Compared with pre-sensitization or healthy control sets, expanded TCRs clustered more.

Time point meaning: patch test 2, 6 weeks after DPC sensitization. The treatment denotes: therapeutic diphenylcyclopropenone sensitization with weekly scalp DPC. MiXCR, run by TCRdb on the RACE reads, gives a single entry per CDR3 protein. The sample includes about 41,000 distinct CDR3 sequences, roughly 3.3% of them seen just once. This clonotype was recorded many times. As yet, its antigen is unknown. The sequencing here drew on whole blood, taken in connection with sensitization to the hapten diphenylcyclopropenone (DPC). This TCR came from a man aged 40-49 years with alopecia areata. Some clones in this sample may be carry-over from other donors' samples.

The CDR3 spells CSVKGINQPQHF. The CDR3, as DNA: TGCAGCGTTAAAGGGATCAATCAGCCCCAGCATTTT. The chain uses TRBV29-1 and TRBJ1-5; no definite D call. The germline gives CDR1 SQVTM, CDR2 ANQGSEA. V lost 5 bases, J lost 3 bases, and 8 bases lay in between. This CDR3 contains 12 residues.